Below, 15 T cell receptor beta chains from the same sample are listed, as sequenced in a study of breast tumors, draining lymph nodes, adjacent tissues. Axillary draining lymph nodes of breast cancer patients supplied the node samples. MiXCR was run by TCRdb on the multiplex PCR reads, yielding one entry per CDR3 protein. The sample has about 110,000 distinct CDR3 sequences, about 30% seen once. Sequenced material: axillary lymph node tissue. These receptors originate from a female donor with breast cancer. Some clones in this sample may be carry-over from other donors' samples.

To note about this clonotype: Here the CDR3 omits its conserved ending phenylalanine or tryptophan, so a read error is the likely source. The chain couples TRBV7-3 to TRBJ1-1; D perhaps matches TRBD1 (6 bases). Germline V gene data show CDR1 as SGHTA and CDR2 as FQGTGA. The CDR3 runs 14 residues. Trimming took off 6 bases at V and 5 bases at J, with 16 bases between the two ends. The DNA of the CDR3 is TGTGCCAGCAGTTTTGGGGGAAGGGGGACTGAAGCTTTCCTT. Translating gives CASSFGGRGTEAFL.

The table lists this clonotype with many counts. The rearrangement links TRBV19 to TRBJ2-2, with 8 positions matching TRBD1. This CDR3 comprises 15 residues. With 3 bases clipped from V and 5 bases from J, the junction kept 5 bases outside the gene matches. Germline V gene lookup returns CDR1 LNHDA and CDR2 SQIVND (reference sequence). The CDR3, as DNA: TGTGCCAGTAGTATTATAGACAGGGGTACCGGGGAGCTGTTTTTT. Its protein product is CASSIIDRGTGELFF. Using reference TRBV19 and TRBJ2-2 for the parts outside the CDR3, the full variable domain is DGGITQSPKYLFRKEGQNVTLSCEQNLNHDAMYWYRQDPGQGLRLIYYSQIVNDFQKGDIAEGYSVSREKKESFPLTVTSAQKNPTAFYLCASSIIDRGTGELFFGEGSRLTVL.

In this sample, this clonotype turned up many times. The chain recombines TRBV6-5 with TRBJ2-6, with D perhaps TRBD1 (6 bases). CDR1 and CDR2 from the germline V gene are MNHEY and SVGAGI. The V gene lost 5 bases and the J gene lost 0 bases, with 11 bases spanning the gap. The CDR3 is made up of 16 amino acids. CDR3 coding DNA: TGTGCCAGCAGTCACGGACAGTCCTCTGGGGCCAACGTCCTGACTTTC. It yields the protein CASSHGQSSGANVLTF.

The CDR3 here is CSVRGVGSNIHPLHF. The DNA for the CDR3 is TGCAGCGTTCGGGGGGTGGGGTCTAATATTCACCCCCTCCACTTT. The chain has TRBV29-1 and TRBJ1-6, with a possible D match to TRBD1 (5 bases). The length of the CDR3 is 15 residues. Germline CDR1 SQVTM, CDR2 ANQGSEA. Trimming took 5 bases from V and 13 from J, leaving 24 bases between them.

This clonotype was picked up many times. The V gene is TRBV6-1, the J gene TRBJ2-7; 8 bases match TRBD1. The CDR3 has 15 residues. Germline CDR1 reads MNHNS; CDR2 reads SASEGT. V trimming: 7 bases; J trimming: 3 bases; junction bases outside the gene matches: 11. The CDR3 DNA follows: TGTGCCAGCATCCACGGAGCTGGGACAGGCTACGAGCAGTACTTC. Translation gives CASIHGAGTGYEQYF.

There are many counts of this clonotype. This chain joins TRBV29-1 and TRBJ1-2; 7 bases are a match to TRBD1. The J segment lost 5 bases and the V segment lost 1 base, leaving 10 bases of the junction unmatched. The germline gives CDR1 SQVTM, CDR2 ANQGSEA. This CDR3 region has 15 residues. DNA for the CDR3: TGCAGCGTTGAAGCCCTTGGGAGACAGGGTTATGGCTACACCTTC. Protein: CSVEALGRQGYGYTF.

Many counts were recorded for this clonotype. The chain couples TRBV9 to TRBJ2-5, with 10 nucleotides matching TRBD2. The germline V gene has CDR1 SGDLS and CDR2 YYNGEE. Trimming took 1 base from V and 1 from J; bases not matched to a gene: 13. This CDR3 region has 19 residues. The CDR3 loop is CASSVSPLKRGGTQETQYF. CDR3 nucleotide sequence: TGTGCCAGCAGCGTAAGCCCCCTGAAGCGGGGGGGGACCCAAGAGACCCAGTACTTC.

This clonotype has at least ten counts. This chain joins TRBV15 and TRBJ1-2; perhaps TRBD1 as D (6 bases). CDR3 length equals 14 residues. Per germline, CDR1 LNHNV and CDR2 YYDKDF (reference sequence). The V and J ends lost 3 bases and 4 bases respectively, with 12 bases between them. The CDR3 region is CATSRGDRSYGYTF. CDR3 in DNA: TGTGCCACCAGCAGGGGCGACAGGAGCTATGGCTACACCTTC.

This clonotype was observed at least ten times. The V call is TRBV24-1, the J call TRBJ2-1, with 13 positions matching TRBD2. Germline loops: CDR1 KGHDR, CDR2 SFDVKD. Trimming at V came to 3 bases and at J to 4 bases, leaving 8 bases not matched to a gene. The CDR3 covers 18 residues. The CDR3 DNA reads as TGTGCCACCAGTGATCCCACTAGCGGGAGGGGTAATTACAATGAGCAGTTCTTC. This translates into CATSDPTSGRGNYNEQFF.

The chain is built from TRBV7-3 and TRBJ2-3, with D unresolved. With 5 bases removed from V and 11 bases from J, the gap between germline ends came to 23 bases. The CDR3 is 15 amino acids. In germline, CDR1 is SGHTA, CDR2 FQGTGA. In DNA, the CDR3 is TGTGCCAGCAGCCCAGTGGGCTCCATGTTAGATGAGCAGTATTTT. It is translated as CASSPVGSMLDEQYF. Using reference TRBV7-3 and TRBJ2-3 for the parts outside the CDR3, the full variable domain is GAGVSQTPSNKVTEKGKYVELRCDPISGHTALYWYRQSLGQGPEFLIYFQGTGAADDSGLPNDRFFAVRPEGSVSTLKIQRTERGDSAVYLCASSPVGSMLDEQYFGPGTRLTVL.

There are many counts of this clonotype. The CDR3 bases are TGCAGTGCTAGTTCCGGGGAAGATACACGGGCTAATGAAAAACTGTTTTTT. Its translation: CSASSGEDTRANEKLFF. The V gene is TRBV20-1, the J gene TRBJ1-4; D is unresolved. The CDR3 length is 17 residues. CDR1 DFQATT and CDR2 SNEGSKA come from the germline V gene (reference sequence). V lost 3 bases to trimming and J lost 3 bases, with 20 bases between them.

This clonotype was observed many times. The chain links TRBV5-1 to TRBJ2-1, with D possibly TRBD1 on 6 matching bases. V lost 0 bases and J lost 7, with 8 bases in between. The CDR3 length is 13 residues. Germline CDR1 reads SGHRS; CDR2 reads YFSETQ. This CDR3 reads CASSLVTGNEQFF. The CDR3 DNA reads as TGCGCCAGCAGCTTGGTAACAGGGAATGAGCAGTTCTTC.

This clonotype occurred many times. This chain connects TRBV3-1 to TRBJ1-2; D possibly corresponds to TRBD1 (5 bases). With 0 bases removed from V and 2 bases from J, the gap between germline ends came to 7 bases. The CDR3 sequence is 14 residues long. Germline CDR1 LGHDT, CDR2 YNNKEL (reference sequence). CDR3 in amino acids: CASSQDRVNYGYTF. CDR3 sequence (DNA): TGTGCCAGCAGCCAAGACAGGGTGAACTATGGCTACACCTTC. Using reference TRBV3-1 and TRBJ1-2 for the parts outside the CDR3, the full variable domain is DTAVSQTPKYLVTQMGNDKSIKCEQNLGHDTMYWYKQDSKKFLKIMFSYNNKELIINETVPNRFSPKSPDKAHLNLHINSLELGDSAVYFCASSQDRVNYGYTFGSGTRLTVV.

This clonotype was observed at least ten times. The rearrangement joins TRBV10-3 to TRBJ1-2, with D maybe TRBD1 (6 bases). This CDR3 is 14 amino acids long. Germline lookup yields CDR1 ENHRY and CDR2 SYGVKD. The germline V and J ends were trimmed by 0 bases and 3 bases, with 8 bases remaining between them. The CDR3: CAISESYRDYGYTF. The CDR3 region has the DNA TGTGCCATCAGTGAGTCTTACAGGGACTATGGCTACACCTTC.

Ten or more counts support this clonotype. CDR3 nucleotides: TGTGCCAGCAGCCAAGGTGTGGATACGCAGTATTTT. Amino acids: CASSQGVDTQYF. The chain uses TRBV4-2 and TRBJ2-3; no clear D. CDR1 and CDR2 from the germline V gene are LGHNA and YNFKEQ. This CDR3 is built from 12 residues. V was cut by 1 base and J by 6 bases, with 5 bases left in between.